These T cell receptor beta chains were read from a single sample in a study of T cell responses to AZD1222 COVID-19 vaccine. Some clones are missing from TCRdb's copy, which holds only in-frame ones; the method was immunoSEQ multiplex PCR. The data show about 120,000 clones, approximately 94% seen once. The sample was peripheral blood, taken 28 days after the second AZD1222 dose. These receptor sequences come from an adult who received the AZD1222 COVID-19 vaccine. Each CDR3 is given without its conserved first and last residue. D genes are given only for firm matches.

d_gene | j_gene | v_gene | CDR3aa
TRBD2 | TRBJ2-3 | TRBV19 | ASIGGYTDTQY
TRBD2 | TRBJ2-2 | TRBV7-7 | ASSLSGGTGELF
- | TRBJ1-2 | TRBV18 | ASSPPGIEGNYYGYT
TRBD2 | TRBJ2-1 | TRBV13 | ASSRLSGSGNEQF
- | TRBJ2-5 | TRBV3-1/TRBV3-2 | ASSLQTGLGETQY
- | TRBJ1-6 | TRBV14 | ASSQREYNSPLH
- | TRBJ1-5 | TRBV28 | ASSLGSWQPQH
TRBD2 | TRBJ2-7 | TRBV9 | ASSNPIGGTSSTYEQY
- | TRBJ2-7 | TRBV6-6 | ASSFPGMKDYEQY
- | TRBJ1-1 | TRBV29-1 | SVGEAF
- | TRBJ1-4 | TRBV9 | ASSGGTLNEKLF
- | TRBJ1-5 | TRBV2 | ASSVDGVSNQPQH
- | TRBJ2-7 | TRBV7-9 | ASSLESQGYEQY
- | TRBJ1-4 | TRBV2 | ASSVWGFDNEKLF
- | TRBJ2-7 | TRBV18 | ASSPNRPYEQY
- | TRBJ1-2 | TRBV5-1 | ASSRDDRGYT
- | TRBJ1-1 | TRBV12-3/TRBV12-4 | ASSLDTEAF
- | TRBJ1-6 | TRBV6-5 | ASRRTATNSPLH
- | TRBJ1-6 | TRBV6-6 | ASRGSNSPLH
- | TRBJ2-1 | TRBV2 | ASSVGPGRYNEQF
- | TRBJ1-1 | TRBV7-8 | ASSGSGTSNTEAF
TRBD2 | TRBJ2-7 | TRBV6-2/TRBV6-3 | ASSLPTSGITSSSYEQY
- | TRBJ2-5 | TRBV6-2/TRBV6-3 | ASSYQETQY
TRBD2 | TRBJ2-5 | TRBV18 | ASSHRTSGNQETQY
- | TRBJ1-4 | TRBV6-5 | ASSYFLGASEKLF
- | TRBJ1-1 | TRBV6-6 | ASRYPGNEAF
- | TRBJ2-7 | TRBV5-4 | ASSLRDPTYEQY
- | TRBJ1-1 | TRBV7-2 | ASSLEAGNTEAF
- | TRBJ1-1 | TRBV20-1 | SASVQADTEAF
TRBD2 | TRBJ2-2 | TRBV7-7 | ASSLSAGVAGELF
- | TRBJ2-7 | TRBV18 | ASSLPGLTYEQY
TRBD1 | TRBJ1-1 | TRBV6-6 | ASSSGQGGTEAF
- | TRBJ1-3 | TRBV12-3/TRBV12-4 | ASSSSSGNTIY
TRBD1 | TRBJ2-3 | TRBV7-9 | ASSLPRGRDTQY
TRBD2 | TRBJ2-7 | TRBV11-2 | ASSPPGTSGGVLEQY
TRBD1 | TRBJ2-7 | TRBV27 | ASSLYQGDRGFGEQY
TRBD2 | TRBJ2-1 | TRBV4-1 | ASSQGAAGGGYNEQF
- | TRBJ2-1 | TRBV5-1 | ASSGSVNVAGPEQF
- | TRBJ2-7 | TRBV4-1 | ASSQEGGLTYEQY
- | TRBJ2-1 | TRBV7-8 | ASSPFRGKDYNEQF
- | TRBJ2-3 | TRBV5-4 | ASSLVGTQY
- | TRBJ2-3 | TRBV18 | ASSEGTGSTDTQY
- | TRBJ2-2 | TRBV19 | ASSAWTGGGTGELF
- | TRBJ1-4 | TRBV11-2 | ASSSMLGELF
TRBD1 | TRBJ1-5 | TRBV5-1 | ASRGGTGVNQPQH
- | TRBJ1-3 | TRBV4-2 | ASSQTEGHSGNTIY
- | TRBJ1-5 | TRBV12-5 | ASSLSGAPRAQH
TRBD1 | TRBJ2-7 | TRBV7-9 | ASSSRGTGSYEQY
- | TRBJ1-2 | TRBV29-1 | SVYSNGYT
TRBD1 | TRBJ1-1 | TRBV30 | AWKGQGLTEAF
TRBD1 | TRBJ1-2 | TRBV7-6 | ASSTGTGASSGYT
TRBD1 | TRBJ1-4 | TRBV4-3 | ASSQAGTGNEKLF
TRBD1 | TRBJ1-2 | TRBV27 | ASSIASGQGSGYT
TRBD1 | TRBJ2-2 | TRBV6-1 | ASSVYGTGTTGELF
TRBD1 | TRBJ2-1 | TRBV9 | ASSVDPPGQTNNEQF
TRBD1 | TRBJ2-7 | TRBV12-5 | ASGFGQDAYEQY
- | TRBJ1-5 | TRBV5-5 | ASSLGVGMGQPQH